This TCR beta chain emerged from a study of OX40 agonist ivuxolimab in advanced cancers. Overall study results and limits: Expansion of clones was among the lowest in partial responders at 0.1-3.0 mg/kg. Clonal expansion from baseline to week 6 occurred in both CD4+ and CD8+ T cells.

In the case of this clone: As yet, its antigen is unknown.

The CDR3 covers 11 residues. The ends were cut back, 6 bases at V and 3 bases at J, with 6 bases in the middle. The germline V gene has CDR1 ENHRY and CDR2 SYGVKD. The protocol was immunoSEQ multiplex PCR, while the TCRdb copy is restricted to in-frame clones and leaves out a portion. The data show approximately 65,000 clones, over 85% seen once. Sequences were derived from CD4+ or CD8+ T cells sorted from blood, sampled in a trial of the OX40 agonist ivuxolimab. The source is an adult with an advanced solid tumor such as melanoma, head and neck, liver or kidney cancer. The genes are TRBV10-3 and TRBJ2-7; D remains ambiguous. The CDR3 DNA is TGTGCCATCAGCGCGAACTACGAGCAGTACTTC. It is translated as CAISANYEQYF.